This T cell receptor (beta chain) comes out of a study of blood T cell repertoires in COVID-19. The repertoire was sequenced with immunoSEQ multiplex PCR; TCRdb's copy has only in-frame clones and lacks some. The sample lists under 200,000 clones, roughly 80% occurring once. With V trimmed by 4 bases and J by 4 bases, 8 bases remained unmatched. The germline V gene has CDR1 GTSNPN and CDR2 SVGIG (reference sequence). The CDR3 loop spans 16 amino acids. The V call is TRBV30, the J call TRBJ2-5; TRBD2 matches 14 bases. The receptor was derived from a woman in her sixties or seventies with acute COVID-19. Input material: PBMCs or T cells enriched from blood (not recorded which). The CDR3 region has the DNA TGTGCCTGGAACATAGGACTAGCGGGGGGCCTAGAGACCCAGTACTTC. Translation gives CAWNIGLAGGLETQYF.